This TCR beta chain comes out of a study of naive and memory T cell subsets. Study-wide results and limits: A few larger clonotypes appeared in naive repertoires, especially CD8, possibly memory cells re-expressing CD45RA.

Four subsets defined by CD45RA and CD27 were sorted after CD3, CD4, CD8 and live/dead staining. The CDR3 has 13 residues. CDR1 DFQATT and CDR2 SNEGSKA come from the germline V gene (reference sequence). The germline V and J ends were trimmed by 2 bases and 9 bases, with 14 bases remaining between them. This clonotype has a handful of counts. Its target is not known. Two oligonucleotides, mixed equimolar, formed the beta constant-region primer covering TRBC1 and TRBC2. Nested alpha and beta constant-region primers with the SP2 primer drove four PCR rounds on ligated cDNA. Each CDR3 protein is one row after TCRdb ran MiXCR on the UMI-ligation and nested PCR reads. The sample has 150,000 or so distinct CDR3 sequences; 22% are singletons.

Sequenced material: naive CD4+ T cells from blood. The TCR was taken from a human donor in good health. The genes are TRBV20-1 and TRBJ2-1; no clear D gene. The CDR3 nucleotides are TGCAGTGCTAGAAAGGGATTAGCACTTGAGCAGTTCTTC. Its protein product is CSARKGLALEQFF.